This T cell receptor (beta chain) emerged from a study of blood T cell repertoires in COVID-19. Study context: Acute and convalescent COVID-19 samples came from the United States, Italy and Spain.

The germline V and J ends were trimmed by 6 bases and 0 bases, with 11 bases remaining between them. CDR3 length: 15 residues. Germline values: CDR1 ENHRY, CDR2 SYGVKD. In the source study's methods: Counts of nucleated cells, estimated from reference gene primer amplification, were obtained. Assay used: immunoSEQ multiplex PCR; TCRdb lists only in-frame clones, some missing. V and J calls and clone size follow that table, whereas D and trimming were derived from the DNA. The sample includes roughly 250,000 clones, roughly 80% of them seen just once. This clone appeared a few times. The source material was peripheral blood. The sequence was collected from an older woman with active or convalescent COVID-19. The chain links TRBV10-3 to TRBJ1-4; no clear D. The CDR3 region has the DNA TGTGCCATCAGCCCCGGGGTCGCAACTAATGAAAAACTGTTTTTT. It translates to CAISPGVATNEKLFF.